This TCR beta chain was retrieved from a study of cytomegalovirus exposure and HLA in healthy donors. Study-wide background: Earlier findings included 100 million to 130 million unique TCR beta sequences obtained from approximately 170 million T cells. An early release of data contained about 85 million unique TCRs, which came from HLA-typed donors.

The V and J ends lost 2 bases and 6 bases respectively, with 13 bases between them. Looked up from germline, CDR1 is LNHDA and CDR2 is SQIVND (reference sequence). This CDR3 comprises 15 residues. Broader study findings: Immune exposure information available was restricted to CMV serostatus.

The PCR contained 60 Vbeta and 13 Jbeta primers. Generated by immunoSEQ multiplex PCR, the TCRdb table keeps only in-frame clones and is missing some. The sample totals 150,000 or so clones; its top ten clones hold more than 1.5%. Whereas donors were nominally healthy upon sampling, unrecorded immune exposures were probable. A note on this clone: The target antigen is unknown.

This clonotype originated in a woman aged 35 to 49 in good health and CMV-seropositive. Sequencing was carried out using PBMCs. The chain joins TRBV19 to TRBJ2-2; D is uncertain. The CDR3 nucleotides read TGTGCCAGTAGTATATTCCGCCCACCGGCCGGGGAGCTGTTTTTT. It encodes CASSIFRPPAGELFF.